This is a list of T cell receptor beta chains from one sample in a study of human T cells and chemical hapten exposure. TCRdb processed the RACE reads anew with MiXCR; each CDR3 protein has one entry. Of approximately 80,000 distinct CDR3 sequences listed, approximately 8% are singletons. The specimen comprised whole blood, sampled in connection with sensitization to the hapten diphenylcyclopropenone (DPC). The source of these receptors is a woman aged 25 to 45 with alopecia areata. Some clones in this sample may be carry-over from other donors' samples. Each CDR3 is given with its conserved first and last residue. A D gene is named only where the DNA matches it firmly. Where a row states a size, it is once, few, many or the class of an expanded clone; other rows omit it.

D gene	clone size	V gene	J gene	CDR3 protein	CDR3 DNA
.	many	TRBV7-9	TRBJ2-1	CASSPPGSTPHDNEQFF	TGTGCCAGCAGCCCACCGGGCTCAACCCCCCACGACAATGAGCAGTTCTTC
.	many	TRBV29-1	TRBJ1-1	CSVEKSGTEAFF	TGCAGCGTTGAAAAGTCAGGCACTGAAGCTTTCTTT
.	many	TRBV21-1	TRBJ1-5	CASSPRDSPHQPQHF	TGTGCCAGCAGCCCCCGGGACAGCCCCCATCAGCCCCAGCATTTT
.	many	TRBV5-6	TRBJ2-7	CASSPRGALYEQYF	TGTGCCAGCAGCCCCAGGGGAGCACTCTACGAGCAGTACTTC
TRBD1	few	TRBV5-6	TRBJ1-2	CASSWPGQGAGYTF	TGTGCCAGCAGCTGGCCGGGACAGGGGGCCGGCTACACCTTC
.	many	TRBV6-5	TRBJ1-1	CASAIRETTEAFF	TGTGCCAGCGCCATTAGGGAAACCACTGAAGCTTTCTTT
.	many	TRBV5-1	TRBJ2-6	CASSLGSSPGANVLTF	TGCGCCAGCAGCTTGGGGTCGTCCCCTGGGGCCAACGTCCTGACTTTC
.	many	TRBV7-2	TRBJ1-1	CASSLGEASEAFF	TGTGCCAGCAGCTTAGGGGAAGCCTCTGAAGCTTTCTTT
TRBD1	once	TRBV27	TRBJ1-1	CATRRDRGPTEAFF	TGTGCCACCCGCCGGGACAGGGGGCCCACTGAAGCTTTCTTT
.	.	TRBV7-2	TRBJ2-7	CASSAPPVYEQYF	TGTGCCAGCAGCGCTCCCCCGGTCTACGAGCAGTACTTC
TRBD1	few	TRBV29-1	TRBJ1-1	CSVVVTGSRTEAFF	TGCAGCGTTGTGGTGACAGGGAGTCGAACTGAAGCTTTCTTT
.	.	TRBV2	TRBJ2-2	CASNSKGSGELFF	TGTGCCAGCAACTCAAAAGGAAGTGGGGAGCTGTTTTTT
TRBD2	many	TRBV29-1	TRBJ2-5	CSVVRLAGLETQYF	TGCAGCGTTGTTAGACTAGCGGGGCTCGAGACCCAGTACTTC
TRBD2	.	TRBV20-1	TRBJ2-7	CSARDPSGGYEQYF	TGCAGTGCTAGAGATCCCAGCGGGGGTTACGAGCAGTACTTC
.	many	TRBV20-1	TRBJ2-5	CSARAGPTITETQYF	TGCAGTGCTAGAGCGGGACCGACGATCACCGAGACCCAGTACTTC
.	many	TRBV20-1	TRBJ2-3	CSVSTGIDTQYF	TGCAGTGTCTCGACTGGCATAGATACGCAGTATTTT
.	many	TRBV6-2/TRBV6-3	TRBJ1-1	CASSYRGAGEAFF	TGTGCCAGCAGTTACAGAGGGGCGGGTGAAGCTTTCTTT
.	many	TRBV27	TRBJ1-1	CASSFLGTEAFF	TGTGCCAGCAGTTTTTTGGGCACTGAAGCTTTCTTT
.	many	TRBV5-1	TRBJ2-3	CASSLGLDGLTDTQYF	TGCGCCAGCAGCTTGGGGCTCGACGGCCTCACAGATACGCAGTATTTT
.	many	TRBV6-5	TRBJ1-2	CASSYHRRPSTGLNYGYTF	TGTGCCAGCAGTTACCATCGGAGACCCTCTACGGGGCTTAACTATGGCTACACCTTC
.	many	TRBV30	TRBJ1-5	CAWSRQLGNQPQHF	TGTGCCTGGAGTCGTCAGCTAGGCAATCAGCCCCAGCATTTT
.	few	TRBV7-3	TRBJ2-1	CASSLDSSSYNEQFF	TGTGCCAGCAGCTTAGACTCTAGCTCCTACAATGAGCAGTTCTTC
TRBD2	many	TRBV6-6	TRBJ2-3	CASSYPATSGGVTDHTDTQYF	TGTGCCAGCAGTTACCCCGCGACTAGCGGGGGGGTAACGGACCACACAGATACGCAGTATTTT
.	few	TRBV5-1	TRBJ1-5	CASSLDQIDSNQPQHF	TGCGCCAGCAGCTTGGATCAGATCGATAGCAATCAGCCCCAGCATTTT
.	once	TRBV18	TRBJ2-1	CASSPLGDRYNEQFF	TGTGCCAGCTCACCATTGGGGGATCGCTACAATGAGCAGTTCTTC
.	.	TRBV6-6	TRBJ2-7	CASTDRGRSYEQYF	TGTGCCAGCACCGATAGGGGACGGTCCTACGAGCAGTACTTC
.	.	TRBV6-1	TRBJ1-2	CASSEDYGGYTF	TGTGCCAGCAGTGAGGACTACGGTGGCTACACCTTC
.	few	TRBV18	TRBJ2-5	CASSPGRPDPQYF	TGTGCCAGCTCACCAGGCAGGCCCGATCCACAGTACTTC
.	few	TRBV2	TRBJ1-5	CASSTDSGGNQPQHF	TGTGCCAGCAGTACCGACAGCGGAGGCAATCAGCCCCAGCATTTT
TRBD1	many	TRBV12-3/TRBV12-4	TRBJ1-2	CASSPNYPGQFYGYTF	TGTGCCAGCAGTCCTAATTATCCGGGACAGTTTTATGGCTACACCTTC
.	few	TRBV30	TRBJ1-1	CAWSGNQNTEAFF	TGTGCCTGGAGTGGGAACCAAAACACTGAAGCTTTCTTT